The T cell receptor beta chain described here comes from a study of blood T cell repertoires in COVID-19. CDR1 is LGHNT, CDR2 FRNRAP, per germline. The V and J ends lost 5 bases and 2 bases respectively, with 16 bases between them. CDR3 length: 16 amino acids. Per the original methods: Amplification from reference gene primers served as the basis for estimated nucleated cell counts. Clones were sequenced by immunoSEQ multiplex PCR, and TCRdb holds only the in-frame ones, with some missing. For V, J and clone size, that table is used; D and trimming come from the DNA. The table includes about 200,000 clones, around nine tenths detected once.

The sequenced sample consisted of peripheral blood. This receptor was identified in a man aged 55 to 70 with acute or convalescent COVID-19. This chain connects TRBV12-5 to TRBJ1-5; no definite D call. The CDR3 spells CASGPNGSNGNQPQHF. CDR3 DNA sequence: TGTGCTAGTGGTCCTAATGGTTCAAACGGCAATCAGCCCCAGCATTTT.